Listed below are T cell receptor beta chains from one sample, sequenced in a study of blood T cell repertoires in COVID-19. Repertoires were generated with immunoSEQ multiplex PCR, while TCRdb's copy carries only in-frame clones and drops some. The table shows around 180,000 clones, with 70% to 85% occurring only once. The sequenced sample was peripheral blood. These receptors all come from a woman in her twenties or thirties with acute or convalescent COVID-19. Each CDR3 is given without its conserved first and last residue. Only part of the rows carry a size: once, few, many, or a class if the clone is expanded.

CDR3 length: 14
clone size: once
V gene: TRBV5-1
CDR3 protein: ASSSTSGREYNEQF

CDR3 length: 14
clone size: few
V gene: TRBV9
CDR3 protein: ASSSFWGGTGNTIY

CDR3 length: 16
clone size: NA
V gene: TRBV27
CDR3 protein: ASSLSRGLAGGPGEQY

CDR3 length: 10
clone size: NA
V gene: TRBV12-3/TRBV12-4
CDR3 protein: ASSLHRYEAF

CDR3 length: 10
clone size: NA
V gene: TRBV29-1
CDR3 protein: SASQGRYGYT

CDR3 length: 14
clone size: NA
V gene: TRBV9
CDR3 protein: ASSPRTGTGVYGYT

CDR3 length: 11
clone size: NA
V gene: TRBV5-1
CDR3 protein: ASSGQGSYEQY

CDR3 length: 11
clone size: NA
V gene: TRBV7-2
CDR3 protein: ATSYSSNQPQH

CDR3 length: 14
clone size: NA
V gene: TRBV2
CDR3 protein: ASSSRDRGSNQPQH

CDR3 length: 11
clone size: NA
V gene: TRBV2
CDR3 protein: ASNGGAKNIQY